This T cell receptor beta chain emerged from a study of blood T cell repertoires in COVID-19. Study background: T cells, B-cell-depleted T cells, or PBMCs supplied cDNA or gDNA.

TCRdb's copy holds only in-frame clones and misses some; the assay was immunoSEQ multiplex PCR. The sample consists of 200,000 to 300,000 clones, about 90% of them appearing once. V lost 4 bases and J lost 3, with 17 bases in between. The CDR3 spans 15 residues. CDR1 is SQVTM, CDR2 ANQGSEA, per germline. The rearrangement uses TRBV29-1 and TRBJ2-3; D may be TRBD2 (7 bases). The receptor's source is a woman in her forties or fifties with acute or convalescent COVID-19. Input material: peripheral blood. The CDR3: CSVVLARGGTDTQYF. CDR3 nucleotide sequence: TGCAGCGTTGTGCTCGCCAGGGGAGGGACAGATACGCAGTATTTT.